The 30 T cell receptor beta chains given below trace back to one sample, sequenced in a study of cytomegalovirus exposure and HLA in healthy donors. In the PCR, 60 Vbeta and 13 Jbeta primers were used. Generated by immunoSEQ multiplex PCR, the TCRdb table keeps only in-frame clones and is missing some. There are around 180,000 clones in the sample; about 87% occur only once, and 1.5% to 2% lies in the top ten. The source material was PBMCs. These TCRs come from a woman younger than 30 in good health and CMV-seronegative.

The chain joins TRBV7-6 to TRBJ1-2, with 10 positions matching TRBD1. V was clipped by 4 bases and J by 6 bases; unmatched bases: 8. This CDR3 spans 15 amino acids. Germline V gives CDR1 SGHVS, CDR2 FNYEAQ. The CDR3 loop reads CASSSPGQGGHGYTF. The CDR3 DNA sequence: TGTGCCAGCAGCTCCCCCGGACAGGGGGGTCATGGCTACACCTTC.

This chain connects TRBV18 to TRBJ2-5; TRBD2 matches 7 bases. The ends lost 3 bases at V and 7 bases at J; junction bases unmatched: 11. CDR1 and CDR2 from the germline V gene are KGHSH and LQKENI. The CDR3 totals 15 residues. Here the CDR3 reads CASSPNPSGGGTQYF. CDR3 DNA: TGTGCCAGCTCACCTAACCCCTCGGGCGGGGGGACCCAGTACTTC.

The chain is built from TRBV6-6 and TRBJ1-6; 8 nucleotides match TRBD1. The V segment lost 6 bases and the J segment 11 bases; nucleotides outside the gene matches: 9. Looked up from germline, CDR1 is MNHNY and CDR2 is SVGAGI (reference sequence). This CDR3 has 14 residues. The CDR3 DNA reads as TGTGCCAGCAGCCTGGGACAGGAAAGGACACCCCTCCACTTT. Amino acids: CASSLGQERTPLHF.

This clone was observed a handful of times. The rearrangement links TRBV6-1 to TRBJ2-2, with D possibly matching TRBD2 (6 bases). The CDR3 spans 15 residues. Germline lookup yields CDR1 MNHNS and CDR2 SASEGT. Trimming shortened V by 6 bases and J by 4 bases, and 15 bases separated the two germline ends. The CDR3 sequence: CASRGTLTVTGELFF. CDR3 in DNA: TGTGCCAGCAGGGGGACTCTAACGGTCACCGGGGAGCTGTTTTTT.

This chain connects TRBV2 to TRBJ2-7; D uncertain. Trimming took 1 base from V and 4 from J, leaving 5 bases between them. Germline CDR1 SNHLY, CDR2 FYNNEI. CDR3 length: 12 amino acids. The CDR3 DNA follows: TGTGCCAGCAGTGAAGACATTTACGAGCAGTACTTC. It translates to CASSEDIYEQYF.

The genes are TRBV10-1 and TRBJ1-2; 10 bases agree with TRBD1. The J segment lost 6 bases and the V segment lost 0 bases, leaving 13 bases of the junction unmatched. The length of the CDR3 is 18 residues. CDR1 and CDR2 (germline): WNHNN, SYGVQD (reference sequence). CDR3 amino acids: CASSESLTGGRELNGYTF. The CDR3, as DNA: TGCGCCAGCAGTGAGTCCCTGACAGGGGGCAGAGAGTTAAATGGCTACACCTTC.

The genes are TRBV2 and TRBJ2-7; D unresolved. The V and J ends lost 2 bases and 6 bases respectively, with 14 bases between them. From germline, CDR1 is SNHLY and CDR2 FYNNEI. The CDR3 is made up of 14 amino acids. CDR3 amino acids: CASSEQAKTVEQYF. As DNA, the CDR3 is TGTGCCAGCAGTGAACAGGCTAAAACTGTCGAGCAGTACTTC.

CDR3 DNA sequence: TGTGCCAGCAGTACTAGCGGTAGTAGTCCTGAGCAGTTCTTC. It encodes CASSTSGSSPEQFF. The V call is TRBV28, the J call TRBJ2-1; TRBD2 matches 8 bases. CDR3 length: 14 residues. CDR1 MDHEN and CDR2 SYDVKM come from the germline V gene. V shed 5 bases, J shed 9 bases, and the junction held 9 bases outside the gene matches.

This clone was seen more than once but under ten times. The chain is built from TRBV6-1 and TRBJ2-6; a possible D gene is TRBD1 (5 bases). V dropped 8 bases and J dropped 0 bases, with 11 bases sitting between them. In germline, CDR1 is MNHNS, CDR2 SASEGT. The CDR3 has 15 residues. CDR3 amino acids: CASRSDSSGANVLTF. The CDR3, as DNA: TGTGCCAGCCGATCCGACAGCTCTGGGGCCAACGTCCTGACTTTC.

The rearrangement joins TRBV5-1 to TRBJ2-3, with a weak D call TRBD2 (6 bases). CDR1 and CDR2 (germline): SGHRS, YFSETQ. The CDR3 is made up of 14 amino acids. V dropped 4 bases and J dropped 4 bases, with 13 bases sitting between them. The CDR3 sequence: CASSATSLADTQYF. CDR3 sequence (DNA): TGCGCCAGCAGCGCGACTAGTCTGGCAGATACGCAGTATTTT. Filled out from reference TRBV5-1 and TRBJ2-3, the complete variable domain reads KAGVTQTPRYLIKTRGQQVTLSCSPISGHRSVSWYQQTPGQGLQFLFEYFSETQRNKGNFPGRFSGRQFSNSRSEMNVSTLELGDSALYLCASSATSLADTQYFGPGTRLTVL.

The chain couples TRBV19 to TRBJ1-4, with D unclear. CDR3 length equals 15 residues. Trimming shortened V by 5 bases and J by 4 bases, and 14 bases separated the two germline ends. Germline V gives CDR1 LNHDA, CDR2 SQIVND (reference sequence). In DNA, the CDR3 is TGTGCCAGTAGTGCGTCAGGAACCATTAATGAAAAACTGTTTTTT. It yields the protein CASSASGTINEKLFF.

The chain is built from TRBV7-3 and TRBJ2-3; 10 nucleotides align to TRBD2. The J segment lost 5 bases and the V segment lost 5 bases, leaving 7 bases of the junction unmatched. The CDR3 is 15 amino acids. Germline CDR1 is SGHTA and CDR2 is FQGTGA. CDR3 sequence (DNA): TGTGCCAGCAGCCCGAGCGGGAGGGCCTTAGATACGCAGTATTTT. Translating gives CASSPSGRALDTQYF.

V and J are TRBV2 and TRBJ1-1, with D possibly matching TRBD1 (6 bases). The CDR3 is 14 amino acids. The V end lost 10 bases, the J end lost 0 bases, and 15 bases lay between the germline ends. The V gene's germline CDR1 is SNHLY and CDR2 FYNNEI. The CDR3 reads CATSKRGMNTEAFF. The CDR3 DNA reads TGTGCCACCTCCAAAAGGGGGATGAACACTGAAGCTTTCTTT.

This chain links TRBV10-1 with TRBJ2-5, with a weak D call TRBD2 (6 bases). With 0 bases removed from V and 5 bases from J, the gap between germline ends came to 13 bases. The CDR3 has 15 amino acids. In germline, CDR1 is WNHNN, CDR2 SYGVQD (reference sequence). CDR3 sequence (DNA): TGCGCCAGCAGTGAGTCCTGGTCGGGAGTTGAGACCCAGTACTTC. This gives the protein CASSESWSGVETQYF.

The rearrangement uses TRBV28 and TRBJ1-2, with D perhaps matching TRBD1 (5 bases). The CDR3 totals 13 residues. V shed 7 bases and J shed 3 bases, with 12 bases lying between them. The germline CDR1 and CDR2 sequences are MDHEN and SYDVKM. The CDR3 coding sequence is TGTGCCAGCACCCTAGTAGGGGACTATGGCTACACCTTC. This translates into CASTLVGDYGYTF.

The chain is built from TRBV11-2 and TRBJ2-7, with a tentative D call TRBD1 (8 bases). Trimming pared 5 bases from V and 0 bases from J, leaving 26 bases between. This CDR3 comprises 19 residues. The V gene's germline CDR1 is SGHAT and CDR2 FQNNGV. CDR3 coding DNA: TGTGCCAGCAGCCGCGACAATTGGGGGGGGGACAGGCTCTCCTACGAGCAGTACTTC. This gives the protein CASSRDNWGGDRLSYEQYF.

The CDR3 is CASSQDLTSGRATDTQYF. The CDR3 DNA follows: TGTGCCAGCAGCCAAGATCTGACTAGCGGGAGGGCAACAGATACGCAGTATTTT. J is TRBJ2-3 and V is TRBV4-2, with 14 bases aligning to TRBD2. The ends lost 0 bases at V and 3 bases at J; junction bases unmatched: 5. Germline V gives CDR1 LGHNA, CDR2 YNFKEQ. This CDR3 region has 18 residues.

The chain uses TRBV10-3 and TRBJ2-3; D unresolved. The germline V gene encodes CDR1 ENHRY and CDR2 SYGVKD. V shed 3 bases and J shed 2 bases, with 15 bases lying between them. The CDR3 contains 16 residues. For the CDR3, the DNA is TGTGCCATCAGTGAACCGGGTTCCCCGCTCACAGATACGCAGTATTTT. Encoded protein: CAISEPGSPLTDTQYF.

CDR3: CASSESTGQTEAFF. CDR3 bases: TGTGCCAGCAGTGAATCGACAGGGCAAACTGAAGCTTTCTTT. The chain has TRBV2 and TRBJ1-1, with 7 bases fitting TRBD1. CDR1 and CDR2 from the germline V gene are SNHLY and FYNNEI. This CDR3 region has 14 residues. Trimming at V came to 2 bases and at J to 5 bases, leaving 5 bases not matched to a gene.

This chain joins TRBV5-1 and TRBJ1-2; maybe TRBD1 (5 bases). Trimming cost V 0 bases and J 3 bases, with 9 bases left between them. The CDR3 spans 14 residues. Germline CDR1 SGHRS, CDR2 YFSETQ. The CDR3 reads CASSLDDSHYGYTF. In DNA form, the CDR3 reads TGCGCCAGCAGCTTGGACGACAGCCACTATGGCTACACCTTC.

This clone has only a few counts. The gene calls are TRBV7-9 and TRBJ2-3, with D possibly being TRBD2 (6 bases). The V and J ends lost 5 bases and 2 bases respectively, with 17 bases between them. This CDR3 spans 16 amino acids. Looked up from germline, CDR1 is SEHNR and CDR2 is FQNEAQ (reference sequence). This chain's CDR3 is CASSEHRDWNTDTQYF. The CDR3, as DNA: TGTGCCAGCAGCGAACATAGGGACTGGAACACAGATACGCAGTATTTT.

This chain links TRBV25-1 with TRBJ2-5; 12 nucleotides line up with TRBD2. The CDR3 sequence is 14 residues long. Per the germline V gene, CDR1 is MGHDK and CDR2 is SYGVNS. The ends lost 5 bases at V and 9 bases at J; junction bases unmatched: 7. As DNA, the CDR3 is TGTGCCAGCAGTCTCCCTCTAGCGGGGGGGGCCCAGTACTTC. As protein: CASSLPLAGGAQYF. Full variable domain (rest looked up from reference TRBV25-1 and TRBJ2-5): EADIYQTPRYLVIGTGKKITLECSQTMGHDKMYWYQQDPGMELHLIHYSYGVNSTEKGDLSSESTVSRIRTEHFPLTLESARPSHTSQYLCASSLPLAGGAQYFGPGTRLLVL.

The chain employs TRBV19 and TRBJ2-5; 8 bases match TRBD1. The J call may be wrong; the DNA end is better matched by TRBJ2-7. Germline values: CDR1 LNHDA, CDR2 SQIVND (reference sequence). This CDR3 has 18 amino acids. CDR3 nucleotide sequence: TGTGCCAGTAGTCCGACAGGGGAGACCCTCGGCTCCTACTACGAGCAGTACTTC. It encodes CASSPTGETLGSYYEQYF.

This sequence joins TRBV7-9 and TRBJ2-1; tentatively, D is TRBD1 (6 bases). Trimming stripped 1 base from V and 4 bases from J, with 14 bases between. The CDR3 is made up of 16 amino acids. Looked up from germline, CDR1 is SEHNR and CDR2 is FQNEAQ (reference sequence). The CDR3 DNA follows: TGTGCCAGCAGCTTAGAACTTTGGGGGCTATACAATGAGCAGTTCTTC. Its protein product is CASSLELWGLYNEQFF.

The rearrangement joins TRBV4-1 to TRBJ1-5; TRBD1 matches 10 bases. Trimming cost V 0 bases and J 11 bases; bases outside gene matches: 7. CDR1 MGHRA and CDR2 YSYEKL come from the germline V gene. The CDR3 spans 15 residues. This CDR3 reads CASSQDGDRGGAQHF. CDR3 bases: TGCGCCAGCAGCCAAGATGGGGACAGGGGTGGGGCCCAGCATTTT.

The chain links TRBV18 to TRBJ1-2; 9 bases map to TRBD1. Losses at the gene ends were 3 bases for V and 3 bases for J; bases not matched to a gene: 8. Germline CDR1 is KGHSH and CDR2 is LQKENI. The CDR3 consists of 16 residues. CDR3 sequence (DNA): TGTGCCAGCTCACCGTCCCGGGACAGGGATTACTATGGCTACACCTTC. It yields the protein CASSPSRDRDYYGYTF.

V is TRBV18 and J is TRBJ1-5; TRBD1 is a possible D gene (6 bases). The CDR3 is 14 residues long. Trimming took 2 bases from V and 6 from J, leaving 11 bases between them. Germline CDR1 and CDR2: KGHSH and LQKENI. Here the CDR3 DNA reads TGTGCCAGCTCACCAGGGACATATCTTCAGCCCCAGCATTTT. Encoded protein: CASSPGTYLQPQHF.

The chain recombines TRBV10-3 with TRBJ2-7, with 8 nucleotides matching TRBD1. CDR1 and CDR2 from the germline V gene are ENHRY and SYGVKD. This CDR3 has 16 amino acids. V lost 5 bases and J lost 3; bases outside the gene matches: 12. CDR3 coding DNA: TGTGCCATCAGTAGGGGACCGGCAGGGGGCGACTACGAGCAGTACTTC. Translated, it gives CAISRGPAGGDYEQYF.

This chain uses TRBV19 with TRBJ1-5; TRBD1 aligns across 7 bases. The V segment lost 7 bases and the J segment 1 base; nucleotides outside the gene matches: 7. Looked up from germline, CDR1 is LNHDA and CDR2 is SQIVND (reference sequence). This CDR3 contains 15 residues. The DNA of the CDR3 is TGTGCCAGTACCTCCGGGACAGCCAGCAATCAGCCCCAGCATTTT. It codes for CASTSGTASNQPQHF. The complete variable domain, with remaining parts taken from reference TRBV19 and TRBJ1-5, reads DGGITQSPKYLFRKEGQNVTLSCEQNLNHDAMYWYRQDPGQGLRLIYYSQIVNDFQKGDIAEGYSVSREKKESFPLTVTSAQKNPTAFYLCASTSGTASNQPQHFGDGTRLSIL.

This chain joins TRBV18 and TRBJ2-7; 7 bases are a match to TRBD1. The germline gives CDR1 KGHSH, CDR2 LQKENI. The V segment lost 2 bases and the J segment 5 bases; nucleotides outside the gene matches: 6. The CDR3 is made up of 14 amino acids. The CDR3 region has the DNA TGTGCCAGCTCACCAAGGACAGGAAGCCACGAGCAGTACTTC. Its translation is CASSPRTGSHEQYF.